This TCR beta chain was sequenced in a study of T cells after somatic rescue of genetic block. Produced via immunoSEQ multiplex PCR; TCRdb's table is partial and in-frame only. This table has 45,000 to 55,000 clones, 90% to 97% appearing once. Germline V CDR1 and CDR2: SGHVS, FQNEAQ. Germline trimming cut 5 bases from V and 7 bases from J; bases unmatched to any gene: 12. The CDR3 runs to 16 residues. The chain links TRBV7-8 to TRBJ2-7; 12 bases match TRBD2. The sequenced material came from peripheral blood mononuclear cells (PBMCs). The receptor was isolated from a child younger than two. This chain's CDR3 is CASSLRPTSGSGEQYF. In DNA, the CDR3 is TGTGCCAGCAGCCTACGCCCGACTAGCGGGAGTGGGGAGCAGTACTTC. The entire variable domain, with the rest obtained from reference TRBV7-8 and TRBJ2-7, is as follows: GAGVSQSPRYKVAKRGQDVALRCDPISGHVSLFWYQQALGQGPEFLTYFQNEAQLDKSGLPSDRFFAERPEGSVSTLKIQRTQQEDSAVYLCASSLRPTSGSGEQYFGPGTRLTVT.